This T cell receptor beta chain was documented in a study of OX40 agonist ivuxolimab in advanced cancers. About the investigation overall: The costimulatory receptor OX40 (CD134) was targeted by ivuxolimab, a fully human IgG2 agonistic monoclonal antibody. Intravenous ivuxolimab was administered to patients every 2 weeks at six dose levels: 0.01, 0.1, 0.3, 1.5, 3 and 10 mg/kg. Of the approximately 50 dose-escalation patients, hepatocellular carcinoma was present in around 20, melanoma in roughly 15, renal cell carcinoma in 9 and head and neck cancer in 9. The dose-escalation cohort was about 87% male with a mean age of about 65 years, ranging from roughly 23 to 85. Patients were allowed to have had prior anti-PD-1, anti-PD-L1 or anti-CTLA-4 therapy, and roughly two fifths of the dose-escalation patients had been treated with checkpoint inhibitors. Partial responses occurred in three dose-escalation patients, of whom one had hepatocellular carcinoma and two had cutaneous melanoma. Peripheral TCRbeta sequencing aimed to test whether ivuxolimab altered TCR sequence diversity and caused clonal T-cell expansion. The monotherapy dose-escalation portion (N ≈ 50 patients) of the phase I ivuxolimab trial is reported in the paper. The full study reports these points: At doses of 0.1 to 3.0 mg/kg, clonal expansion of both CD4+ and CD8+ T cells in blood was seen between baseline and week 6. In the 0.1-3.0 mg/kg groups, partial responders had among the lowest normalized peripheral clonal expansion, particularly in CD8+ T cells. Which antigens the clonally expanded peripheral T cells were specific for was not determined. After ivuxolimab, expanded clones were on average more numerous among CD8+ T cells than among CD4+ T cells. Low levels of normalized T-cell clonal expansion were also seen in some nonresponding patients.

In regard to this clone: No cognate antigen has been identified for it. One base away there is no much larger clone; base qualities are not given.

For sequencing of the TCRbeta CDR3 region, genomic DNA was extracted from the sorted cells. The immunoSEQ Assay was used for sequencing of TCRbeta CDR3 regions. Held by TCRdb, this immuneACCESS table contains in-frame sequences only and omits some clones. Under half of the omission traces to an unresolved V gene where checked; the cause of the rest is unknown. This sample has 35,000 to 45,000 clones in its table, and 90% to 95% of those were observed once. The ten biggest clones cover around 30% of the sample. V is shortened by 6 bases, J by 5 bases, and the region joining them spans 17 bases. CDR1 and CDR2 are read off the germline V gene as MNHNS and SASEGT. The CDR3 holds 14 amino acids from the cysteine to the phenylalanine. The kept DNA is CDR3 alone, 42 bases in frame from the first base. Patients with autoimmune disease history or receiving systemic immunosuppression were excluded from the trial. Peripheral blood for TCR sequencing was collected from all dose cohorts at baseline, on cycle 4 day 1, and on cycle 7 day 1. The samples were drawn from a first-in-human, open-label, multicenter phase I dose-escalation trial of ivuxolimab. The trial enrolled adults with locally advanced or metastatic head and neck squamous cell, hepatocellular, melanoma or renal cell carcinoma. CD4+ and CD8+ T cells were sorted separately from peripheral blood before TCR sequencing.

This sequence originates from an adult with an advanced solid tumor such as melanoma, head and neck, liver or kidney cancer. Source: CD4+ or CD8+ T cells sorted from blood, taken in a trial of the OX40 agonist ivuxolimab. Here the chain combines TRBV6-1 and TRBJ2-7; possibly the D gene is TRBD2, per 7 matching bases. CDR3 sequence: CASSGAGADDEQYF. Here is the DNA: TGTGCCAGCAGCGGGGCGGGGGCTGACGACGAGCAGTACTTC.